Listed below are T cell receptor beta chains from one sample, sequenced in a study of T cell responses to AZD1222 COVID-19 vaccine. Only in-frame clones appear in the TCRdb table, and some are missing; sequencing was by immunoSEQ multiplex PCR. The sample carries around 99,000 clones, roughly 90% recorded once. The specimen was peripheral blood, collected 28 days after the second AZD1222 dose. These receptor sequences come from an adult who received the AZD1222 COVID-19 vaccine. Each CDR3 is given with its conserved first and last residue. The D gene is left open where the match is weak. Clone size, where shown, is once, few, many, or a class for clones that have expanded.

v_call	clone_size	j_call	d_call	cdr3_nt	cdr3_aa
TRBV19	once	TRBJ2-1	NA	TGTGCCAGTAGTCTCGGGAGCCTAGTCGAGCAGTTCTTC	CASSLGSLVEQFF
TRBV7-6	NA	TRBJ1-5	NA	TGTGCCAGCAGCTTAGGTGGGGGGTTCAATCAGCCCCAGCATTTT	CASSLGGGFNQPQHF
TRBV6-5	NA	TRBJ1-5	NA	TGTGCCAGCAGTTATAACAGGGACATGCAGCCCCAGCATTTT	CASSYNRDMQPQHF
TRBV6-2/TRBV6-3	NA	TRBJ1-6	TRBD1	TGTGCCAGCAGTTACCGGGACAGGGTCGTTTCTTCACCCCTCCACTTT	CASSYRDRVVSSPLHF
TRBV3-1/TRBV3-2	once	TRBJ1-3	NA	TGTGCCAGCAGCCAAGTCGGGACTGGCCTCTCTGGAAACACCATATATTTT	CASSQVGTGLSGNTIYF
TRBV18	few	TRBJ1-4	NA	TGTGCCAGCTCTCCCCGACAGCGAGAGAGGAATGAAAAACTGTTTTTT	CASSPRQRERNEKLFF
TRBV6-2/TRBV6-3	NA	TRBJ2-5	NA	TGTGCCAGCAGTTATCCCGATATCGGAGAGACCCAGTACTTC	CASSYPDIGETQYF
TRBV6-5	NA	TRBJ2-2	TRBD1	TGTGCCAGCGCACTTAACAGGGGAACCGGGGAGCTGTTTTTT	CASALNRGTGELFF
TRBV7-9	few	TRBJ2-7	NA	TGTGCCAGCAGCTTACCGCTTCGCTACGAGCAGTACTTC	CASSLPLRYEQYF
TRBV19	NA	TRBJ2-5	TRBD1	TGTGCCAGTAGTCGGACAGGGGCAGAGCGCCAAGAGACCCAGTACTTC	CASSRTGAERQETQYF
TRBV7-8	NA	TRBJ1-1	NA	TGTGCCAGCAGCTCCTACGAAGGTGTTGAAGCTTTCTTT	CASSSYEGVEAFF
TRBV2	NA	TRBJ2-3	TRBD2	TGTGCCAGCAGCCTGACTAGCGGGAGCACAGATACGCAGTATTTT	CASSLTSGSTDTQYF
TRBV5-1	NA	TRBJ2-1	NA	TGCGCCAGCAGCTTGGCATTAGCGGACTACAATGAGCAGTTCTTC	CASSLALADYNEQFF
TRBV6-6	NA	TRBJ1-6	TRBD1	TGTGCCAGCAGCCAAGGACAGGGCTGGTCACCCCTCCACTTT	CASSQGQGWSPLHF
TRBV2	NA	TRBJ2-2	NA	TGTGCAAGTGCTCAGAGGGAGACCTTCCCCGGGGAGCTGTTTTTT	CASAQRETFPGELFF
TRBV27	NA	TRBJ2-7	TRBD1	TGTGCCAGCAGTTTAAAGGGACAGGGGGGTGGGTACGAGCAGTACTTC	CASSLKGQGGGYEQYF
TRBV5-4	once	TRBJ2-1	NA	TGTGCCAGCAGCTTGGACAGGAATACTTACAATGAGCAGTTCTTC	CASSLDRNTYNEQFF
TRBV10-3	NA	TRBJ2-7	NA	TGTGCCATCAGTGAATCGGACGCCTTTGACGAGCAGTACTTC	CAISESDAFDEQYF
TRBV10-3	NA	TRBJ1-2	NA	TGTGCCATCAGCGGACAGCGCAGCTATGGCTACACCTTC	CAISGQRSYGYTF
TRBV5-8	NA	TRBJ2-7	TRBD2	TGTGCCAGCAGCTTTCTAGCGGGAGGGCCAACCGAGCAGTACTTC	CASSFLAGGPTEQYF
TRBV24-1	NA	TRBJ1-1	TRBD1	TGTGCCACCAGTGACACCGGGACAGGGTTAGGCGCTTTCTTT	CATSDTGTGLGAFF
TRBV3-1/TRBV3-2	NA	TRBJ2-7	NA	TGTGCCAGCAGCCAAGTTAGGACCTACGAGCAGTACTTC	CASSQVRTYEQYF
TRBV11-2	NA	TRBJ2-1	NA	TGTGCCAGCAGCTTATTAGGGGGGAGAAATGAGCAGTTCTTC	CASSLLGGRNEQFF
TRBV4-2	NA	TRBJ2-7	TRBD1	TGTGCCAGCAGCCAAGACAGGGGGCGCGAGCAGTACTTC	CASSQDRGREQYF
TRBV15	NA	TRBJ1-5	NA	TGTGCCACCAGCAGACTACAGGGAGATCGCAATCAGCCCCAGCATTTT	CATSRLQGDRNQPQHF
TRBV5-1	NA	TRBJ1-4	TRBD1	TGCGCCAGCAGCTCCTCCGGGACAGGGGTTTTTGGTAATGAAAAACTGTTTTTT	CASSSSGTGVFGNEKLFF
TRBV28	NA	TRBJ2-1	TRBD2	TGTGCCAGCAGTCCTAGCGGGACCTCCTACAATGAGCAGTTCTTC	CASSPSGTSYNEQFF
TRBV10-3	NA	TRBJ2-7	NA	TGTGCCATCAGTGAAAGACTAGAGGCCGAGCAGTACTTC	CAISERLEAEQYF
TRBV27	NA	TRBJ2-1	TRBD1	TGTGCCAGCAGTTCGTCGACAGGGGGTTACAATGAGCAGTTCTTC	CASSSSTGGYNEQFF
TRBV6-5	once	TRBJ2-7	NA	TGTGCCAGCACGGCGGGACCGACCTACGAGCAGTACTTC	CASTAGPTYEQYF
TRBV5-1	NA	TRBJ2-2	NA	TGCGCCAGCAGCCCGAAGGCAGGGGGAGGATTCAACACCGGGGAGCTGTTTTTT	CASSPKAGGGFNTGELFF
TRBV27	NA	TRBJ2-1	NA	TGTGCCAGCAGTTTAGGGGCTGCGGGCAATGAGCAGTTCTTC	CASSLGAAGNEQFF
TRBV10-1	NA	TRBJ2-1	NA	TGCGCCAGCAGTGTTAGTGTAATTGCGGAGCAGTTCTTC	CASSVSVIAEQFF
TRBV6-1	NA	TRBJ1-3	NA	TGTGCCAGCAGTGAAACGGCCCCAGGGGCTGGAAACACCATATATTTT	CASSETAPGAGNTIYF
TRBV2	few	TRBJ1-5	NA	TGTGCCAGCAGTGAATCGTTCCTGGCAGTTCGCAATCAGCCCCAGCATTTT	CASSESFLAVRNQPQHF
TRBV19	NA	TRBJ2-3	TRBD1	TGTGCCAGTAAGAGCAGGGGGCCGCGGAAGGGCACAGATACGCAGTATTTT	CASKSRGPRKGTDTQYF
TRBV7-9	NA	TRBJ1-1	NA	TGTGCCAGCAGCCCTCGGGGGGGGGAACAGAACACTGAAGCTTTCTTT	CASSPRGGEQNTEAFF